This T cell receptor beta chain is drawn from a study of immune heterogeneity within non-small cell lung tumors. General study points: Within a patient, dominant CDR3 beta clonotypes were shared across sites, though different locations had unique frequent clones.

Turning to this clonotype: What it binds is not known.

Template input was genomic DNA from bulk tumor (around 600 ng per sample). Surgery yielded several widely spaced biopsies per primary tumor. These patients got curative surgery after being newly diagnosed with untreated non-small cell lung cancer. V shed 4 bases and J shed 5 bases, with 15 bases lying between them. The CDR3 sequence is 14 residues long. Amplification of TCR beta CDR3 was performed by multiplex PCR with 32 V and 13 J primers. TCRdb called the multiplex PCR reads again in MiXCR, with one record for every CDR3 protein. The table has around 2,000 distinct CDR3 sequences, around half seen once.

The sequenced sample consisted of lung tumor tissue. The receptor comes from a man in his 60s with non-small cell lung cancer. The chain is built from TRBV12-3 or TRBV12-4 and TRBJ2-7; TRBD1 is a possible D gene (5 bases). Here the CDR3 DNA reads TGTGCCAGCAGTTACGACTGGCCCAGGGACGAGCAGTACTTC. This translates into CASSYDWPRDEQYF.